The 23 T cell receptor beta chains reported below all come from one sample, sequenced in a study of cytomegalovirus exposure and HLA in healthy donors. PCR was performed using 60 Vbeta and 13 Jbeta primers. TCRdb's copy holds only in-frame clones and misses some; the assay was immunoSEQ multiplex PCR. This repertoire shows fewer than 150,000 clones, about 82% found once; its top ten account for roughly 2.2%. The sample consisted of PBMCs. These receptors were obtained from a man under 40 in good health and CMV-seronegative.

The V gene is TRBV19, the J gene TRBJ1-5; D is possibly TRBD1 (5 bases). The CDR3 has 18 amino acids. Trimming took off 2 bases at V and 1 base at J, with 18 bases between the two ends. Germline CDR1 is LNHDA and CDR2 is SQIVND (reference sequence). CDR3 DNA: TGTGCCAGTAGTATACAGAAGGGGTCATTTGGGAGCAATCAGCCCCAGCATTTT. Translation: CASSIQKGSFGSNQPQHF.

V and J are TRBV19 and TRBJ1-3; the D is unclear. CDR1 is LNHDA and CDR2 is SQIVND in the germline V gene (reference sequence). The germline V and J ends were trimmed by 5 bases and 0 bases, with 8 bases remaining between them. The CDR3 is made up of 14 amino acids. Written as DNA, the CDR3 is TGTGCCAGTAGTCGGGGAGACTCTGGAAACACCATATATTTT. Its protein product is CASSRGDSGNTIYF.

V gene TRBV12-5 combines with J gene TRBJ1-6, with D perhaps matching TRBD1 (5 bases). Looked up from germline, CDR1 is LGHNT and CDR2 is FRNRAP. CDR3 length: 13 amino acids. V lost 8 bases, J lost 9 bases, and 14 bases lay in between. As DNA, the CDR3 is TGTGCTAGTTGTCGGGGGTTTGGTTCACCCCTCCACTTT. Translated, it gives CASCRGFGSPLHF.

Written as DNA, the CDR3 is TGCGCCAGCAGCCTCCGGGTAGGTGATGAGCAGTTCTTC. Translating gives CASSLRVGDEQFF. This sequence joins TRBV4-1 and TRBJ2-1, with D hard to call. Trimming left V 4 bases short and J 8 bases short, with 12 bases between. Germline CDR1 and CDR2: MGHRA and YSYEKL. The CDR3 loop spans 13 amino acids.

This rearrangement joins TRBV5-1 to TRBJ2-7, with D perhaps matching TRBD1 (7 bases). CDR1 SGHRS and CDR2 YFSETQ come from the germline V gene. The CDR3 spans 15 residues. Trimming removed 9 bases at V and 5 bases at J, with 24 bases between. CDR3 protein: CATSDGGGAVHEQYF. DNA of the CDR3: TGCGCCACCTCAGACGGAGGGGGCGCGGTCCACGAGCAGTACTTC. The variable domain in full, with the rest retrieved from reference TRBV5-1 and TRBJ2-7, is KAGVTQTPRYLIKTRGQQVTLSCSPISGHRSVSWYQQTPGQGLQFLFEYFSETQRNKGNFPGRFSGRQFSNSRSEMNVSTLELGDSALYLCATSDGGGAVHEQYFGPGTRLTVT.

J is TRBJ1-5 and V is TRBV19, with TRBD1 matching over 7 bases. V lost 3 bases, J lost 3 bases, and 5 bases stayed unmatched. The CDR3 is 15 amino acids. Germline loops: CDR1 LNHDA, CDR2 SQIVND (reference sequence). Here the CDR3 reads CASSISRGANQPQHF. The DNA for the CDR3 is TGTGCCAGTAGTATCTCCAGGGGGGCCAATCAGCCCCAGCATTTT.

V is TRBV4-1 and J is TRBJ1-1; possible D gene TRBD1, 6 bases. V dropped 6 bases and J dropped 5 bases, with 16 bases sitting between them. This CDR3 has 14 residues. The germline V gene encodes CDR1 MGHRA and CDR2 YSYEKL. The CDR3 sequence: CASRRQVRDTEAFF. The CDR3 nucleotides read TGCGCCAGCAGGCGACAGGTTCGAGATACTGAAGCTTTCTTT.

This clone was picked up a small number of times. The chain combines TRBV27 with TRBJ2-7; D perhaps matches TRBD1 (6 bases). The germline CDR1 and CDR2 sequences are MNHEY and SMNVEV (reference sequence). The CDR3 totals 14 residues. V dropped 5 bases and J dropped 2 bases, with 13 bases sitting between them. As DNA, the CDR3 is TGTGCCAGCAGTCCCACCGGGACAACCTACGAGCAGTACTTC. Translation gives CASSPTGTTYEQYF.

The rearrangement links TRBV2 to TRBJ2-7, with a possible D match to TRBD1 (6 bases). Trimming left V 8 bases short and J 5 bases short, with 16 bases between. The CDR3 loop spans 13 amino acids. Per germline, CDR1 SNHLY and CDR2 FYNNEI. The CDR3 DNA follows: TGTGCCAGCGCTACCGGCAGGGGCCACGAGCAGTACTTC. Translation: CASATGRGHEQYF.

V usage is TRBV7-9 and J usage is TRBJ2-1; D unresolved. The germline CDR1 and CDR2 sequences are SEHNR and FQNEAQ (reference sequence). V was cut by 3 bases and J by 3 bases, with 6 bases left in between. The CDR3 is made up of 13 amino acids. The CDR3 bases are TGTGCCAGCAGCTTGACACGCTACAATGAGCAGTTCTTC. Its translation: CASSLTRYNEQFF.

The rearrangement links TRBV6-5 to TRBJ1-1, with TRBD1 as a possible D gene (6 bases). The CDR3 loop spans 14 amino acids. Germline V lookup: CDR1 MNHEY, CDR2 SVGAGI. V dropped 9 bases and J dropped 7 bases, with 21 bases sitting between them. The CDR3 is CASQQGNRVREAFF. DNA for the CDR3: TGTGCCAGTCAACAGGGCAACCGAGTTCGTGAAGCTTTCTTT.

J is TRBJ1-2 and V is TRBV6-6; D might be TRBD1 (5 bases). The CDR3 runs to 15 residues. Deletions cut 5 bases from V and 2 bases from J, with 15 bases between. The germline CDR1 and CDR2 sequences are MNHNY and SVGAGI (reference sequence). The CDR3 reads CASSAGHPENYGYTF. In DNA form, the CDR3 reads TGTGCCAGCAGTGCTGGACACCCTGAAAACTATGGCTACACCTTC.

V usage is TRBV6-1 and J usage is TRBJ2-7, with D perhaps TRBD1 (5 bases). The CDR3 contains 14 residues. Trimming stripped 4 bases from V and 3 bases from J, with 13 bases between. Germline V gene data show CDR1 as MNHNS and CDR2 as SASEGT. CDR3 sequence reads: CASSAPGLGYEQYF. The DNA for the CDR3 is TGTGCCAGCAGTGCCCCAGGGTTGGGCTACGAGCAGTACTTC.

This chain joins TRBV4-1 and TRBJ2-1; 10 bases are shared with TRBD2. This CDR3 region has 14 residues. Germline assignment: CDR1 MGHRA and CDR2 YSYEKL. V was pared by 8 bases and J by 8 bases, with 9 bases of the junction left unmatched. The CDR3 protein is CASLGTSGADEQFF. CDR3 DNA: TGCGCCAGCTTGGGAACTAGCGGGGCTGATGAGCAGTTCTTC.

The chain has TRBV19 and TRBJ1-6; D ambiguous. V gave up 9 bases and J gave up 8 bases, with 17 bases separating them. The CDR3 is 14 amino acids. CDR1 and CDR2 (germline): LNHDA, SQIVND (reference sequence). DNA for the CDR3: TGTGCCAGCTCCCGATGGGCCCTGGATTCACCCCTCCACTTT. It codes for CASSRWALDSPLHF.

V gene TRBV4-1 combines with J gene TRBJ1-5; D is unresolved. The germline V gene encodes CDR1 MGHRA and CDR2 YSYEKL. The CDR3 consists of 17 residues. V was clipped by 1 base and J by 1 base, with 14 bases between them. The CDR3, as DNA: TGCGCCAGCAGCCAAGGCCTCGGTAAAAAGAGCAATCAGCCCCAGCATTTT. This translates into CASSQGLGKKSNQPQHF.

The rearrangement uses TRBV5-4 and TRBJ1-2; 7 nucleotides agree with TRBD1. The CDR3 loop spans 13 amino acids. V lost 3 bases to trimming and J lost 6 bases; unmatched junction nucleotides: 5. Germline values: CDR1 SGHNT, CDR2 YYREEE (reference sequence). The CDR3 loop is CASSWRDSHGYTF. The CDR3 nucleotides are TGTGCCAGCAGCTGGAGGGACAGCCATGGCTACACCTTC.

This clone was counted ten times or more. V gene TRBV28 combines with J gene TRBJ2-3, with 8 nucleotides matching TRBD2. The CDR3 extends over 16 amino acids. Germline values: CDR1 MDHEN, CDR2 SYDVKM. V lost 1 base and J lost 1; bases outside the gene matches: 4. The CDR3 DNA follows: TGTGCCAGCAGTTTATCGGGACTAGGGGGCACAGATACGCAGTATTTT. Translation: CASSLSGLGGTDTQYF. Full variable domain (missing parts from reference TRBV28 and TRBJ2-3): DVKVTQSSRYLVKRTGEKVFLECVQDMDHENMFWYRQDPGLGLRLIYFSYDVKMKEKGDIPEGYSVSREKKERFSLILESASTNQTSMYLCASSLSGLGGTDTQYFGPGTRLTVL.

The V and J genes are TRBV28 and TRBJ1-5, with TRBD1 matching over 7 bases. CDR1 and CDR2 (germline): MDHEN, SYDVKM. Trimming at V came to 5 bases and at J to 7 bases, leaving 5 bases not matched to a gene. The CDR3 covers 13 residues. CDR3 in DNA: TGTGCCAGCAGTGCCCGACAGGGACAGCCCCAGCATTTT. Encoded protein: CASSARQGQPQHF.

A remark on this clone: Its ends do not fully match the called genes, so a read error is possible. The rearrangement links TRBV7-9 to TRBJ2-3; D remains unclear. CDR1 is SEHNR and CDR2 is FQNEAQ in the germline V gene (reference sequence). The CDR3 covers 13 residues. The CDR3 region has the DNA TGTTCCAGCAGCTTAGAGCTCCCAGATACGCAGTATTTT. It specifies CSSSLELPDTQYF. Based on the CDR3 plus reference TRBV7-9 and TRBJ2-3, the full variable domain is DTGVSQNPRHKITKRGQNVTFRCDPISEHNRLYWYRQTLGQGPEFLTYFQNEAQLEKSRLLSDRFSAERPKGSFSTLEIQRTEQGDSAMYLCSSSLELPDTQYFGPGTRLTVL.

The chain is built from TRBV7-9 and TRBJ1-2; the D gene is possibly TRBD1 (6 bases). The length of the CDR3 is 13 residues. Germline CDR1 reads SEHNR; CDR2 reads FQNEAQ (reference sequence). Deletions cut 1 base from V and 6 bases from J, with 9 bases between. The CDR3 DNA follows: TGTGCCAGCAGCTTAGGACACAGGGATGGCTACACCTTC. Protein product: CASSLGHRDGYTF. Full variable domain (outside the CDR3, taken from reference TRBV7-9 and TRBJ1-2): DTGVSQNPRHKITKRGQNVTFRCDPISEHNRLYWYRQTLGQGPEFLTYFQNEAQLEKSRLLSDRFSAERPKGSFSTLEIQRTEQGDSAMYLCASSLGHRDGYTFGSGTRLTVV.

This chain connects TRBV5-1 to TRBJ2-1; TRBD2 might be the D (6 bases). The CDR3 contains 13 residues. Germline V CDR1 and CDR2: SGHRS, YFSETQ. V gave up 5 bases and J gave up 6 bases, with 12 bases separating them. The CDR3 nucleotides read TGCGCCAGCAGTGAAGGACTAACCAATGAGCAGTTCTTC. This translates into CASSEGLTNEQFF. Combining the CDR3 with reference TRBV5-1 and TRBJ2-1 gives the whole variable domain KAGVTQTPRYLIKTRGQQVTLSCSPISGHRSVSWYQQTPGQGLQFLFEYFSETQRNKGNFPGRFSGRQFSNSRSEMNVSTLELGDSALYLCASSEGLTNEQFFGPGTRLTVL.

V is TRBV5-1 and J is TRBJ2-1; maybe TRBD1 (5 bases). The CDR3 consists of 15 residues. V dropped 4 bases and J dropped 0 bases, with 11 bases sitting between them. Germline V lookup: CDR1 SGHRS, CDR2 YFSETQ. CDR3 amino acids: CASSPVGVSYNEQFF. Here the CDR3 DNA reads TGCGCCAGCAGCCCAGTAGGGGTCTCCTACAATGAGCAGTTCTTC.